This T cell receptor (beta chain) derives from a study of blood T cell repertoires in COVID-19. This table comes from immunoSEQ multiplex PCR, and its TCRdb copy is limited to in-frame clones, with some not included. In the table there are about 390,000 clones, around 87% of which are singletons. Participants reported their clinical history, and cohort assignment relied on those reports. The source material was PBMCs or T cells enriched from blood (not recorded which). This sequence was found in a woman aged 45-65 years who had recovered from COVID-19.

DNA of the CDR3: TGCGCCAGCAGTCAGGGGGCTGGGCAGCCCCAGCATTTT. Protein product: CASSQGAGQPQHF. J is TRBJ1-5 and V is TRBV10-2, with 8 bases lining up with TRBD1. The CDR3 consists of 13 residues. Germline values: CDR1 WSHSY, CDR2 SAAADI. Trimming took 5 bases from V and 7 from J; bases not matched to a gene: 4.